Sequencing of this T cell receptor (beta chain) was carried out in a study of blood T cell repertoires in COVID-19. Study overall: The United States, Italy and Spain supplied acute and convalescent COVID-19 samples. Nucleic acid was either cDNA or gDNA, and it came from T cells, B-cell-depleted T cells, or PBMCs.

Methods used by the authors: The authors estimated nucleated cell counts from reference gene primer amplification. Assay: immunoSEQ multiplex PCR; the TCRdb copy retains only in-frame clones and omits some. V and J calls and clone size follow that table, whereas D and trimming were derived from the DNA. The table shows tens of thousands of clones, with around 85% occurring only once. This CDR3 has 14 amino acids. Germline assignment: CDR1 MNHEY and CDR2 SMNVEV (reference sequence). With 6 bases removed from V and 2 bases from J, the gap between germline ends came to 13 bases. The sequenced sample consisted of peripheral blood. The chain is built from TRBV27 and TRBJ1-2; D perhaps matches TRBD1 (5 bases). This TCR came from a human donor in a cohort sampled during active COVID-19. The donor label of this sample is uncertain. The DNA for the CDR3 is TGTGCCAGCAGGCCGACGGGGGGGAACTATGGCTACACCTTC. Amino acids: CASRPTGGNYGYTF.